The rows below give T cell receptor beta chains drawn from one sample of a study of shared clonotypes between healthy human individuals. Using immunoSEQ multiplex PCR, the repertoire was profiled, and TCRdb retains in-frame clones only, with some absent. The sample includes roughly 2,300,000 clones, 92% seen only once; the top ten take 0.3% to 0.4%. The sequenced material came from naive CD4+ T cells from PBMCs. All receptors come from a man aged 18 to 35 in good health. Some clones in this sample may be carry-over from other donors' samples. Both conserved end residues are part of each CDR3. Each record gives: V gene, J gene, clone size, D gene, CDR3 protein, CDR3 DNA. A D gene is named only where the DNA matches it firmly. Size is stated for part of the rows, as once, few or many counts, or as a class when the clone is expanded.

v_gene: TRBV5-1
j_gene: TRBJ2-3
abundance: NA
d_gene: TRBD2
CDR3aa: CASSLGPLAGGTDTQYF
CDR3nt: TGCGCCAGCAGCTTGGGCCCCCTGGCGGGAGGGACAGATACGCAGTATTTT

v_gene: TRBV29-1
j_gene: TRBJ2-7
abundance: once
d_gene: NA
CDR3aa: CSVGGQTYEQYF
CDR3nt: TGCAGCGTTGGTGGACAAACCTACGAGCAGTACTTC

v_gene: TRBV11-1
j_gene: TRBJ2-7
abundance: NA
d_gene: TRBD2
CDR3aa: CASTRGGSSYEQYF
CDR3nt: TGTGCCAGCACCCGGGGGGGAAGCTCCTACGAGCAGTACTTC

v_gene: TRBV6-5
j_gene: TRBJ1-1
abundance: NA
d_gene: TRBD1
CDR3aa: CASSYDRVGTEAFF
CDR3nt: TGTGCCAGCAGTTACGACAGGGTCGGGACTGAAGCTTTCTTT

v_gene: TRBV28
j_gene: TRBJ1-2
abundance: NA
d_gene: NA
CDR3aa: CASGIRYGYTF
CDR3nt: TGTGCCAGCGGTATTCGGTATGGCTACACCTTC

v_gene: TRBV4-2
j_gene: TRBJ2-1
abundance: NA
d_gene: NA
CDR3aa: CASSLRGASSYNEQFF
CDR3nt: TGTGCCAGCAGCCTCCGGGGGGCGAGCTCCTACAATGAGCAGTTCTTC

v_gene: TRBV5-6
j_gene: TRBJ2-2
abundance: NA
d_gene: NA
CDR3aa: CASSLDTRHTGELFF
CDR3nt: TGTGCCAGCAGCTTGGATACGCGCCACACCGGGGAGCTGTTTTTT

v_gene: TRBV28
j_gene: TRBJ2-7
abundance: NA
d_gene: TRBD1
CDR3aa: CASSTPGQGEQYF
CDR3nt: TGTGCCAGCAGTACACCGGGACAGGGCGAGCAGTACTTC

v_gene: TRBV5-4
j_gene: TRBJ2-7
abundance: NA
d_gene: NA
CDR3aa: CATRGRARDEQYF
CDR3nt: TGTGCCACGCGGGGAAGGGCCCGGGACGAGCAGTACTTC

v_gene: TRBV4-3
j_gene: TRBJ1-2
abundance: NA
d_gene: NA
CDR3aa: CASSQVSGLNGYTF
CDR3nt: TGCGCCAGCAGCCAAGTATCAGGGTTGAATGGCTACACCTTC

v_gene: TRBV6-6
j_gene: TRBJ2-3
abundance: NA
d_gene: TRBD1
CDR3aa: CGTGAGDTQYF
CDR3nt: TGTGGGACAGGGGCGGGCGATACGCAGTATTTT

v_gene: TRBV9
j_gene: TRBJ2-5
abundance: once
d_gene: NA
CDR3aa: CASSPPRGFEETQYF
CDR3nt: TGTGCCAGCAGCCCCCCAAGGGGGTTCGAAGAGACCCAGTACTTC

v_gene: TRBV18
j_gene: TRBJ2-2
abundance: NA
d_gene: NA
CDR3aa: CASSSFSSNTGELFF
CDR3nt: TGTGCCAGCTCATCCTTCAGTTCGAACACCGGGGAGCTGTTTTTT

v_gene: TRBV18
j_gene: TRBJ2-7
abundance: NA
d_gene: TRBD1
CDR3aa: CASSPYEGTGNEQYF
CDR3nt: TGTGCCAGCTCACCGTACGAGGGGACAGGGAACGAGCAGTACTTC

v_gene: TRBV11-2
j_gene: TRBJ1-2
abundance: once
d_gene: NA
CDR3aa: CASSLNSMGAGFYGYTF
CDR3nt: TGTGCCAGCAGCTTAAATAGTATGGGGGCGGGATTCTATGGCTACACCTTC

v_gene: TRBV28
j_gene: TRBJ2-5
abundance: NA
d_gene: NA
CDR3aa: CASSGGGRAQETQYF
CDR3nt: TGTGCCAGCAGCGGAGGAGGCAGGGCCCAAGAGACCCAGTACTTC

v_gene: TRBV28
j_gene: TRBJ1-3
abundance: NA
d_gene: NA
CDR3aa: CASSWGSGYTIYF
CDR3nt: TGTGCCAGCAGTTGGGGGTCCGGGTACACCATATATTTT

v_gene: TRBV9
j_gene: TRBJ1-4
abundance: NA
d_gene: TRBD1
CDR3aa: CASSVAGTGGEKLFF
CDR3nt: TGTGCCAGCAGCGTAGCTGGGACAGGGGGTGAAAAACTGTTTTTT

v_gene: TRBV18
j_gene: TRBJ2-2
abundance: NA
d_gene: NA
CDR3aa: CASSPEHGRTSITGELFF
CDR3nt: TGTGCCAGCTCACCGGAGCACGGACGGACCTCGATCACCGGGGAGCTGTTTTTT

v_gene: TRBV5-1
j_gene: TRBJ2-1
abundance: NA
d_gene: TRBD1
CDR3aa: CASSFWGTGGINEQFF
CDR3nt: TGCGCCAGCAGCTTTTGGGGGACAGGGGGCATCAATGAGCAGTTCTTC

v_gene: TRBV7-2
j_gene: TRBJ2-1
abundance: NA
d_gene: NA
CDR3aa: CASSPKGGGRSSYNEQFF
CDR3nt: TGTGCCAGCAGCCCCAAAGGGGGGGGGCGTAGCTCCTACAATGAGCAGTTCTTC

v_gene: TRBV30
j_gene: TRBJ2-7
abundance: NA
d_gene: TRBD2
CDR3aa: CAWSPGLAGGPGEQYF
CDR3nt: TGTGCCTGGAGTCCCGGACTAGCGGGAGGGCCAGGTGAGCAGTACTTC

v_gene: TRBV28
j_gene: TRBJ2-3
abundance: NA
d_gene: TRBD2
CDR3aa: CASSAGTSPDTQYF
CDR3nt: TGTGCCAGCAGCGCTGGGACTAGCCCAGATACGCAGTATTTT

v_gene: TRBV18
j_gene: TRBJ2-7
abundance: NA
d_gene: NA
CDR3aa: CASSPDSSYEQYF
CDR3nt: TGTGCCAGCTCACCAGACAGCTCCTACGAGCAGTACTTC

v_gene: TRBV18
j_gene: TRBJ2-5
abundance: NA
d_gene: NA
CDR3aa: CASSPTRGTETQYF
CDR3nt: TGTGCCAGCTCACCCACCCGGGGAACAGAGACCCAGTACTTC

v_gene: TRBV5-4
j_gene: TRBJ2-3
abundance: once
d_gene: NA
CDR3aa: CASSQGSRTDTQYF
CDR3nt: TGTGCCAGCAGCCAGGGCAGCCGCACAGATACGCAGTATTTT

v_gene: TRBV19
j_gene: TRBJ2-7
abundance: NA
d_gene: NA
CDR3aa: CASSGNGRSYEQYF
CDR3nt: TGTGCCAGTAGTGGTAACGGACGCTCCTACGAGCAGTACTTC

v_gene: TRBV5-1
j_gene: TRBJ2-5
abundance: NA
d_gene: TRBD2
CDR3aa: CASFLGGIGETQYF
CDR3nt: TGCGCCAGCTTCCTGGGGGGGATCGGAGAGACCCAGTACTTC

v_gene: TRBV28
j_gene: TRBJ2-7
abundance: NA
d_gene: NA
CDR3aa: CAGSLSRTGYEQYF
CDR3nt: TGTGCGGGCAGTTTATCCAGGACGGGTTACGAGCAGTACTTC

v_gene: TRBV11-2
j_gene: TRBJ2-2
abundance: NA
d_gene: TRBD2
CDR3aa: CASSLSLGEGRLFF
CDR3nt: TGTGCCAGCAGCTTATCGCTCGGGGAGGGTCGGCTGTTTTTT

v_gene: TRBV15
j_gene: TRBJ2-1
abundance: NA
d_gene: TRBD2
CDR3aa: CATSRSPWEGNNEQFF
CDR3nt: TGTGCCACCAGCAGAAGCCCTTGGGAGGGTAACAATGAGCAGTTCTTC

v_gene: TRBV19
j_gene: TRBJ2-1
abundance: NA
d_gene: NA
CDR3aa: CASSIWFEGSREQFF
CDR3nt: TGTGCCAGTAGTATATGGTTCGAGGGCTCACGGGAGCAGTTCTTC

v_gene: TRBV5-1
j_gene: TRBJ2-1
abundance: NA
d_gene: TRBD2
CDR3aa: CASSFLQAGGPGEQFF
CDR3nt: TGCGCCAGCAGCTTCCTTCAAGCGGGAGGGCCAGGTGAGCAGTTCTTC

v_gene: TRBV5-1
j_gene: TRBJ1-4
abundance: NA
d_gene: NA
CDR3aa: CASSLAVGSTNEKLFF
CDR3nt: TGCGCCAGCAGCTTGGCCGTCGGGTCAACTAATGAAAAACTGTTTTTT

v_gene: TRBV28
j_gene: TRBJ2-7
abundance: NA
d_gene: NA
CDR3aa: CATAADYEQYF
CDR3nt: TGTGCCACCGCCGCAGACTACGAGCAGTACTTC

v_gene: TRBV6-5
j_gene: TRBJ2-2
abundance: NA
d_gene: NA
CDR3aa: CASSPPTGELFF
CDR3nt: TGTGCCAGCAGTCCCCCCACCGGGGAGCTGTTTTTT

v_gene: TRBV5-4
j_gene: TRBJ1-2
abundance: NA
d_gene: NA
CDR3aa: CASVPSPFAYGYTF
CDR3nt: TGTGCCAGCGTCCCCAGCCCCTTCGCCTATGGCTACACCTTC

v_gene: TRBV4-1
j_gene: TRBJ2-1
abundance: NA
d_gene: NA
CDR3aa: CASSRNREGFYEQFF
CDR3nt: TGCGCCAGCAGCCGGAACAGGGAGGGTTTCTATGAGCAGTTCTTC

v_gene: TRBV5-1
j_gene: TRBJ1-4
abundance: once
d_gene: TRBD1
CDR3aa: CASSFDREAPNEKLFF
CDR3nt: TGCGCCAGCAGCTTCGACAGGGAAGCCCCTAATGAAAAACTGTTTTTT

v_gene: TRBV11-3
j_gene: TRBJ2-2
abundance: NA
d_gene: NA
CDR3aa: CASSFGPTGELFF
CDR3nt: TGTGCCAGCAGCTTTGGACCAACCGGGGAGCTGTTTTTT

v_gene: TRBV7-2
j_gene: TRBJ2-7
abundance: NA
d_gene: NA
CDR3aa: CASSLGVRFYEQYF
CDR3nt: TGTGCCAGCAGCTTAGGAGTGCGGTTCTACGAGCAGTACTTC

v_gene: TRBV28
j_gene: TRBJ1-2
abundance: NA
d_gene: NA
CDR3aa: CASKGRFYLRKDGYTF
CDR3nt: TGTGCCAGCAAAGGACGGTTTTATCTTAGAAAAGATGGCTACACCTTC

v_gene: TRBV11-3
j_gene: TRBJ2-7
abundance: NA
d_gene: NA
CDR3aa: CASSPDGVSDQQYF
CDR3nt: TGTGCCAGCAGCCCGGACGGGGTGAGTGATCAGCAGTACTTC

v_gene: TRBV6-7
j_gene: TRBJ1-2
abundance: NA
d_gene: NA
CDR3aa: CASSYSSPHSLTSQPFPANYGYTF
CDR3nt: TGTGCCAGCAGTTACTCGTCCCCCCACTCTCTCACTTCACAACCCTTCCCTGCTAACTATGGCTACACCTTC

v_gene: TRBV19
j_gene: TRBJ1-2
abundance: once
d_gene: NA
CDR3aa: CASTPISTNYGYTF
CDR3nt: TGTGCCAGTACCCCCATTTCGACAAACTATGGCTACACCTTC

v_gene: TRBV5-4
j_gene: TRBJ2-2
abundance: NA
d_gene: NA
CDR3aa: CASSLRGGTGELFF
CDR3nt: TGTGCCAGCAGCTTGAGAGGGGGCACCGGGGAGCTGTTTTTT

v_gene: TRBV4-1
j_gene: TRBJ2-7
abundance: NA
d_gene: NA
CDR3aa: CASSQAGMGFIEQYF
CDR3nt: TGCGCCAGCAGCCAGGCCGGGATGGGCTTTATCGAGCAGTACTTC

v_gene: TRBV19
j_gene: TRBJ2-1
abundance: NA
d_gene: NA
CDR3aa: CASSPRGDVHNEQFF
CDR3nt: TGTGCCAGTAGCCCCAGGGGGGACGTTCACAATGAGCAGTTCTTC

v_gene: TRBV7-9
j_gene: TRBJ2-1
abundance: NA
d_gene: TRBD2
CDR3aa: CASSPRTSGRIEQFF
CDR3nt: TGTGCCAGCAGCCCAAGGACTAGCGGGAGGATTGAGCAGTTCTTC

v_gene: TRBV18
j_gene: TRBJ2-1
abundance: NA
d_gene: TRBD2
CDR3aa: CASSPTSANEQFF
CDR3nt: TGTGCCAGCTCACCAACTAGCGCGAATGAGCAGTTCTTC

v_gene: TRBV6-5
j_gene: TRBJ2-5
abundance: NA
d_gene: TRBD2
CDR3aa: CASSSPRLAGGETQYF
CDR3nt: TGTGCCAGCAGTTCCCCCCGACTAGCGGGAGGGGAGACCCAGTACTTC

v_gene: TRBV9
j_gene: TRBJ2-1
abundance: NA
d_gene: NA
CDR3aa: CASSVVNDNYNEQFF
CDR3nt: TGTGCCAGCAGCGTAGTTAATGATAACTACAATGAGCAGTTCTTC

v_gene: TRBV5-1
j_gene: TRBJ2-3
abundance: NA
d_gene: NA
CDR3aa: CASRQPSADTQYF
CDR3nt: TGCGCCAGCAGGCAGCCGAGCGCAGATACGCAGTATTTT